Shown below are 15 T cell receptor beta chains from a single sample sequenced in a study of cytomegalovirus exposure and HLA in healthy donors. Both 60 Vbeta primers and 13 Jbeta primers went into the PCR. Sequenced by immunoSEQ multiplex PCR; TCRdb stores in-frame clones only, minus some. The sample lists under 150,000 clones, approximately 82% occurring once. Sequencing input: PBMCs. Source of these receptors: a man aged 45-60 years in good health and CMV-seronegative.

The V and J genes are TRBV4-1 and TRBJ1-2; a possible D gene is TRBD1 (6 bases). Germline values: CDR1 MGHRA, CDR2 YSYEKL. V was clipped by 4 bases and J by 0 bases, with 15 bases between them. The CDR3 totals 16 residues. The CDR3 region is CASSPSPQGSNYGYTF. Written as DNA, the CDR3 is TGCGCCAGCAGCCCTTCTCCTCAGGGGTCTAACTATGGCTACACCTTC.

V gene TRBV5-4 combines with J gene TRBJ2-5; no clear D gene. Germline values: CDR1 SGHNT, CDR2 YYREEE (reference sequence). Deletions cut 1 base from V and 2 bases from J, with 3 bases between. The CDR3 covers 12 residues. The CDR3 DNA is TGTGCCAGCAGCTTGTCGCAAGAGACCCAGTACTTC. Its translation: CASSLSQETQYF.

V usage is TRBV4-1 and J usage is TRBJ1-2; possible D gene TRBD1, 5 bases. Germline V gene sequence: CDR1 MGHRA, CDR2 YSYEKL. V lost 4 bases to trimming and J lost 4 bases, with 10 bases between them. The length of the CDR3 is 13 residues. CDR3 coding DNA: TGCGCCAGCAGCCTTCAGGGATTCTATGGCTACACCTTC. Protein: CASSLQGFYGYTF.

This sequence joins TRBV25-1 and TRBJ1-6; possibly TRBD1 for D (6 bases). The CDR3 is 14 residues long. The V end was cut by 4 bases, the J end by 7 bases, with 11 bases between. Germline V gives CDR1 MGHDK, CDR2 SYGVNS. CDR3: CASSAPGTNSPLHF. The CDR3 DNA reads as TGTGCCAGCAGTGCCCCCGGGACAAATTCACCCCTCCACTTT.

This chain uses TRBV29-1 with TRBJ2-3; no clear D. V lost 5 bases to trimming and J lost 4 bases, with 7 bases between them. The V gene's germline CDR1 is SQVTM and CDR2 ANQGSEA. The CDR3 length is 11 residues. As DNA, the CDR3 is TGCAGCGTTCCCATCCCAGATACGCAGTATTTT. Encoded protein: CSVPIPDTQYF.

The V gene is TRBV14, the J gene TRBJ1-1; D is ambiguous. In germline, CDR1 is SGHDN, CDR2 FVKESK. The germline V and J ends were trimmed by 3 bases and 7 bases, with 9 bases remaining between them. This CDR3 spans 12 amino acids. CDR3: CASSQARFEAFF. In DNA, the CDR3 is TGTGCCAGCAGCCAGGCCCGATTTGAAGCTTTCTTT.

In its sample, this clone was seen once. The CDR3 DNA reads as TGTGCCAGCAGTGACAACATATCCCCTAATTCACCCCTCCACTTT. Translating it yields CASSDNISPNSPLHF. The J gene is TRBJ1-6, the V gene TRBV2; unclear D gene. Deletions cut 3 bases from V and 6 bases from J, with 12 bases between. The CDR3 has 15 residues. Germline V gives CDR1 SNHLY, CDR2 FYNNEI.

Only a few counts were recorded for this clone. The chain carries TRBV23-1 and TRBJ2-2; D gene ambiguous. TRBV23-1 is an open reading frame, and its role is uncertain. With 3 bases removed from V and 5 bases from J, the gap between germline ends came to 22 bases. The CDR3 length is 18 residues. CDR3 coding DNA: TGCGCCAGCAGTCACCTCGACACTCTATCACGTTGGACCGGGGAGCTGTTTTTT. Protein: CASSHLDTLSRWTGELFF.

This clone is termed medium-sized (0.01 to 0.1%). This chain links TRBV19 with TRBJ2-1; 9 positions match TRBD2. There are 15 residues in the CDR3. The germline V gene encodes CDR1 LNHDA and CDR2 SQIVND (reference sequence). V was pared by 1 base and J by 10 bases, with 8 bases of the junction left unmatched. CDR3 nucleotide sequence: TGTGCCAGTAGTATAGTCCCGGGACTAGCCCAAGAGCAGTTCTTC. Its protein product is CASSIVPGLAQEQFF.

The rearrangement joins TRBV19 to TRBJ1-2; a possible D gene is TRBD1 (5 bases). The CDR3 is 12 residues long. CDR1 is LNHDA, CDR2 SQIVND, per germline (reference sequence). V lost 5 bases to trimming and J lost 4 bases, with 8 bases between them. CDR3 in amino acids: CASSYDSYGYTF. The DNA for the CDR3 is TGTGCCAGTAGTTACGACAGCTATGGCTACACCTTC. The variable domain in full, with the rest retrieved from reference TRBV19 and TRBJ1-2, is DGGITQSPKYLFRKEGQNVTLSCEQNLNHDAMYWYRQDPGQGLRLIYYSQIVNDFQKGDIAEGYSVSREKKESFPLTVTSAQKNPTAFYLCASSYDSYGYTFGSGTRLTVV.

J is TRBJ2-5 and V is TRBV6-9, with 10 bases fitting TRBD2. This CDR3 contains 15 residues. Germline V gene sequence: CDR1 MNHGY, CDR2 SVAAGI. Trimming removed 11 bases from V and 1 base from J; junction bases left unmatched: 10. The CDR3 bases are TGTGCCTACTCCGGGACTAGCGTCCCCCAAGAGACCCAGTACTTC. Amino acid sequence: CAYSGTSVPQETQYF.

The chain combines TRBV11-3 with TRBJ2-1; D is unclear. This CDR3 contains 13 residues. Germline CDR1 and CDR2: SGHNT and YENEEA. Trimming took 4 bases from V and 5 from J, leaving 9 bases between them. CDR3 coding DNA: TGTGCCAGCAGCTCCGGGTCGCACAATGAGCAGTTCTTC. It specifies CASSSGSHNEQFF.

V usage is TRBV12-5 and J usage is TRBJ1-2, with no clear D. Trimming shortened V by 6 bases and J by 0 bases, and 11 bases separated the two germline ends. In germline, CDR1 is LGHNT, CDR2 FRNRAP. The CDR3 is 14 residues long. CDR3 sequence (DNA): TGTGCTAGTGGCTCCAGTCCGTCTAACTATGGCTACACCTTC. It encodes CASGSSPSNYGYTF.

The chain combines TRBV9 with TRBJ2-1; D is perhaps TRBD1 (6 bases). The V gene's germline CDR1 is SGDLS and CDR2 YYNGEE. V shed 3 bases and J shed 6 bases, with 13 bases lying between them. This CDR3 is 14 amino acids long. In DNA, the CDR3 is TGTGCCAGCAGCGCATACAGGGTTGGCAATGAGCAGTTCTTC. Encoded protein: CASSAYRVGNEQFF. The whole variable domain, filled in from reference TRBV9 and TRBJ2-1, reads DSGVTQTPKHLITATGQRVTLRCSPRSGDLSVYWYQQSLDQGLQFLIQYYNGEERAKGNILERFSAQQFPDLHSELNLSSLELGDSALYFCASSAYRVGNEQFFGPGTRLTVL.

DNA for the CDR3: TGCGCCAGCAGTTTCGGCGGGTCGGAGACCCAGTACTTC. Translation: CASSFGGSETQYF. The chain carries TRBV5-1 and TRBJ2-5; maybe TRBD2 (5 bases). Germline V CDR1 and CDR2: SGHRS, YFSETQ. The CDR3 is 13 amino acids. The V and J ends lost 5 bases and 5 bases respectively, with 13 bases between them.